What follows describes a single T cell receptor (beta chain). These data belong to a study of blood T cell repertoires in COVID-19. Background on the study: The United States, Italy and Spain were the sources of the acute and convalescent COVID-19 samples. PBMCs, B-cell-depleted T cells, or T cells were the source of the cDNA or gDNA that made up the material.

The CDR3 runs 15 residues. CDR1 and CDR2 (germline): LNHNV, YYDKDF (reference sequence). The V gene lost 1 base and the J gene lost 2 bases, with 12 bases spanning the gap. Per the authors' pipeline: Using reference gene primer amplification, nucleated cell counts were estimated. TCRdb's copy holds only in-frame clones and misses some; the assay was immunoSEQ multiplex PCR. The V and J calls and clone size are taken from that table; D and trimming were inferred from the DNA. The sample lists approximately 140,000 clones, about 89% occurring once. Sequencing input: peripheral blood. This chain uses TRBV15 with TRBJ2-7; maybe TRBD1 (5 bases). The clonotype was recovered from a man older than 75 with acute or convalescent COVID-19. This CDR3 is CATSRGGGETYEQYF. In DNA, the CDR3 is TGTGCCACCAGCAGAGGGGGCGGAGAAACCTACGAGCAGTACTTC.